This entry is about one T cell receptor beta chain. Its antigen is not known. Clones were sequenced by immunoSEQ multiplex PCR, and TCRdb holds only the in-frame ones, with some missing. The profile shows about 54,000 clones, roughly 80% of them singletons. Trimming at V came to 4 bases and at J to 4 bases, leaving 9 bases not matched to a gene. Germline V CDR1 and CDR2: MNHNY, SVGAGI (reference sequence). The CDR3 length is 16 residues. This record comes from a study of vaccination effects on CD4 cells after COVID-19. Whole-study context: Each participant received a vaccine that was either BNT162b2 or mRNA-1273, given as two doses.

Antigen-specific CD4+ T cell clonotypes were called by their expansion after viral peptide-pool culture in ViraFEST. The authors isolated CD4+ T cells after more than eight days of culture. Approximately 2.1 million PBMC were placed in each well, which was supplemented with approximately 9.2 IU/ml IL-2 and 8.5 to 10 ug/ml peptides. Findings and caveats of the study: Substantial clonal contraction characterized both infection- and vaccine-induced clones late after vaccination. After vaccination of healthy people, only 1 of 255 vaccine-induced clones cross-reacted with common cold coronaviruses.

This receptor was obtained from a human donor who received a COVID-19 vaccine. The specimen comprised CD4+ T cells from PBMCs cultured with HCoV-229E spike peptides, sampled before COVID-19 vaccination. The chain employs TRBV6-6 and TRBJ1-5, with 8 bases aligning to TRBD1. The CDR3 nucleotides read TGTGCCAGCAGTTTGAAACAGGGGGGGATTAATCAGCCCCAGCATTTT. Protein sequence: CASSLKQGGINQPQHF.